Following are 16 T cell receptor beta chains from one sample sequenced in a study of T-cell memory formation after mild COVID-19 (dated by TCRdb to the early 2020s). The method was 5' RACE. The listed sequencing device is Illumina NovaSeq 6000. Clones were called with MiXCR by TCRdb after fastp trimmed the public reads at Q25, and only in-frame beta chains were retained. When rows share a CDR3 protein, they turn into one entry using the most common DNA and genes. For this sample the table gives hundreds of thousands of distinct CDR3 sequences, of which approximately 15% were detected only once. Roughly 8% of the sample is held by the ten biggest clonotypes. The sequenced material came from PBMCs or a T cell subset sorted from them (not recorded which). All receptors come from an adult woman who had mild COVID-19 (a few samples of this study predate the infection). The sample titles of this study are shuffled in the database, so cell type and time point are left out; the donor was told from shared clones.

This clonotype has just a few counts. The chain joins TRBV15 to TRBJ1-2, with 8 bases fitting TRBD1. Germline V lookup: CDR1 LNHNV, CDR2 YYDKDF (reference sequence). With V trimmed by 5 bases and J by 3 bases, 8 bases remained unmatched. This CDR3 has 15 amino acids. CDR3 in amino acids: CATSRGQAQYYGYTF. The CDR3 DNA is TGTGCCACCAGCCGGGGACAGGCACAGTACTATGGCTACACCTTC.

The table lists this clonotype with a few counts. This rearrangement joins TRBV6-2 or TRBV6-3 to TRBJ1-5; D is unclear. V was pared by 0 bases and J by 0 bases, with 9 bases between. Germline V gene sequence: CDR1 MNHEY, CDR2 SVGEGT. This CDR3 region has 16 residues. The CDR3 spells CASSYSVDNSNQPQHF. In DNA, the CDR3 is TGTGCCAGCAGTTACTCGGTTGATAATAGCAATCAGCCCCAGCATTTT.

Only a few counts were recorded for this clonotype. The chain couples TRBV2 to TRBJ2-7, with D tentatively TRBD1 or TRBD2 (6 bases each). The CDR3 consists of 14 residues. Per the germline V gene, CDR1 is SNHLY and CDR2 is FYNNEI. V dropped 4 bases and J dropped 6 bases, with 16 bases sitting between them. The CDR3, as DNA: TGTGCCAGCAGTGTACTGCCGGAGGGGGTCGAGCAGTACTTC. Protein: CASSVLPEGVEQYF. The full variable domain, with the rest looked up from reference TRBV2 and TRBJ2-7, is EPEVTQTPSHQVTQMGQEVILRCVPISNHLYFYWYRQILGQKVEFLVSFYNNEISEKSEIFDDQFSVERPDGSNFTLKIRSTKLEDSAMYFCASSVLPEGVEQYFGPGTRLTVT.

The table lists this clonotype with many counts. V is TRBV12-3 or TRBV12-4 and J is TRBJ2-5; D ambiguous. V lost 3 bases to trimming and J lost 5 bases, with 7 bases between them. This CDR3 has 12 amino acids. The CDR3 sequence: CASSLLRETQYF. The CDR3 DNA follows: TGTGCCAGCAGTTTGCTGCGGGAGACCCAGTACTTC.

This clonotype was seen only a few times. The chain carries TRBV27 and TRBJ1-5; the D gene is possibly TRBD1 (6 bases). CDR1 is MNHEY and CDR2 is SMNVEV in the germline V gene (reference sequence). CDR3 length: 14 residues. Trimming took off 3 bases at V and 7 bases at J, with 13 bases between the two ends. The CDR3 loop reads CASSFGGRTQPQHF. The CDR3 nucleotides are TGTGCCAGCAGTTTCGGGGGGCGCACCCAGCCCCAGCATTTT.

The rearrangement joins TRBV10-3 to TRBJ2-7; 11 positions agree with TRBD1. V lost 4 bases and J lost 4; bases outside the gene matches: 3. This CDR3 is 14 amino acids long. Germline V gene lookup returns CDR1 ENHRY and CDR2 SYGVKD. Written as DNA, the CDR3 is TGTGCCATCAGTGTCGGGGACAGGGGGTACGAGCAGTACTTC. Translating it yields CAISVGDRGYEQYF.

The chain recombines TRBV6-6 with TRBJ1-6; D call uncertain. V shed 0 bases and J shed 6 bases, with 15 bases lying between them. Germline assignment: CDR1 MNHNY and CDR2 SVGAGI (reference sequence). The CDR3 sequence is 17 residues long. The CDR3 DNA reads TGTGCCAGCAGTTACTCGCCGGGAGGTGTTCTTAATTCACCCCTCCACTTT. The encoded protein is CASSYSPGGVLNSPLHF.

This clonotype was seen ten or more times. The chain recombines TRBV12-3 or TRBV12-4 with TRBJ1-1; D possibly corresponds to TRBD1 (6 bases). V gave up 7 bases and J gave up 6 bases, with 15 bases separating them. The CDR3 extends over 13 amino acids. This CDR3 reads CASTLQGPPEAFF. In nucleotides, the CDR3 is TGTGCCAGCACCCTACAGGGCCCCCCTGAAGCTTTCTTT.

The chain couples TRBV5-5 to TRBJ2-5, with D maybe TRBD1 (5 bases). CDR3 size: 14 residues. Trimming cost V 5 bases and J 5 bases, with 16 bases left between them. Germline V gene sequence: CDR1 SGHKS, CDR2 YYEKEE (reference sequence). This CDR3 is CASRIEGVWETQYF. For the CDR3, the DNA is TGTGCCAGCAGGATTGAAGGGGTTTGGGAGACCCAGTACTTC.

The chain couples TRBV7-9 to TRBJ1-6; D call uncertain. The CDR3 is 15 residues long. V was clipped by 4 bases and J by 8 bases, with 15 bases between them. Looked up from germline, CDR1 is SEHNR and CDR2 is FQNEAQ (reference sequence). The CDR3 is CASSSFGKYDSPLHF. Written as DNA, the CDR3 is TGTGCCAGCAGCTCATTCGGGAAGTACGATTCACCCCTCCACTTT.

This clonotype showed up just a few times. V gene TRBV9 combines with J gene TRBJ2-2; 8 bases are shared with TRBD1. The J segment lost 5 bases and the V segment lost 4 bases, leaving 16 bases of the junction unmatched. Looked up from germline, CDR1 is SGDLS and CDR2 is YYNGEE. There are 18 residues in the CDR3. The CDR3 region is CASSRGGQGSSRTGELFF. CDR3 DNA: TGTGCCAGCAGCAGGGGAGGACAGGGAAGTTCGCGAACCGGGGAGCTGTTTTTT.

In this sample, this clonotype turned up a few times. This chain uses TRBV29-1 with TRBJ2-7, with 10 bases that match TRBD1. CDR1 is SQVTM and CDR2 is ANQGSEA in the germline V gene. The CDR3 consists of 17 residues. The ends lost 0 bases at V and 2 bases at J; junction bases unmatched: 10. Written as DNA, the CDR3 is TGCAGCGTTGAAGATCGGCGGTCCGGGACAGGGGCCTACGAGCAGTACTTC. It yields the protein CSVEDRRSGTGAYEQYF.

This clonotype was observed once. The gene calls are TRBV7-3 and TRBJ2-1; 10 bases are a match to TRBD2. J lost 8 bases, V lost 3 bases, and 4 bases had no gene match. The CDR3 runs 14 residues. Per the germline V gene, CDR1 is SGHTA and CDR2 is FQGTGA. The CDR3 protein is CASSFQGTSDEQFF. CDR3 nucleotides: TGTGCCAGCAGCTTCCAGGGGACTAGCGATGAGCAGTTCTTC. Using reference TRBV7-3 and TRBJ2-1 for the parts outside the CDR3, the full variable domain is GAGVSQTPSNKVTEKGKYVELRCDPISGHTALYWYRQSLGQGPEFLIYFQGTGAADDSGLPNDRFFAVRPEGSVSTLKIQRTERGDSAVYLCASSFQGTSDEQFFGPGTRLTVL.

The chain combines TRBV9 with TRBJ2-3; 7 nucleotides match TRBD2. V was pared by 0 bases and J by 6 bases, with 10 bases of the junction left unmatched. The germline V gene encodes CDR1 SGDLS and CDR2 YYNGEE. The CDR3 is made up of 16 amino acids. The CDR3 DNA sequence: TGTGCCAGCAGCGTAGTGGCTAGCGGAGTCGGGGATACGCAGTATTTT. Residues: CASSVVASGVGDTQYF.

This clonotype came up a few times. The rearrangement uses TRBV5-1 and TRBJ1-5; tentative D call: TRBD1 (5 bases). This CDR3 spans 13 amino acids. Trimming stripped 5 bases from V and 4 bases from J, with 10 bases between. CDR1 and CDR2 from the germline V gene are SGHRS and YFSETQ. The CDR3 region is CASREGPNQPQHF. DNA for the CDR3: TGCGCCAGCAGGGAGGGGCCGAATCAGCCCCAGCATTTT.

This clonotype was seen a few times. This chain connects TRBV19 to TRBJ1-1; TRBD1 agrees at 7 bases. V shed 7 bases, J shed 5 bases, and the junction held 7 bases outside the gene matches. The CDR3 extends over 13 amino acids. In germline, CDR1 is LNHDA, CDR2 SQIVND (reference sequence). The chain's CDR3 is CASTPQGETEAFF. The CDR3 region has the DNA TGTGCCAGTACCCCGCAGGGGGAGACTGAAGCTTTCTTT.